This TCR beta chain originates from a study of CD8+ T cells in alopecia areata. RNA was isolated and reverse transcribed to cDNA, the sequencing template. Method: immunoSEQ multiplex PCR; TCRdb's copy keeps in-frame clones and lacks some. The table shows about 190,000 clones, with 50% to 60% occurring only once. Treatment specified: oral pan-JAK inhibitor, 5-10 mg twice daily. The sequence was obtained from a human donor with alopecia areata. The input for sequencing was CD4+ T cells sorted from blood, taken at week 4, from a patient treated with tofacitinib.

CDR3 region: CASSLTPPGGKNEQFF. DNA of the CDR3: TGCGCCAGCAGCTTGACCCCCCCAGGGGGTAAGAATGAGCAGTTCTTC. The V call is TRBV5-1, the J call TRBJ2-1, with 7 bases lining up with TRBD1. The V gene end was trimmed by 1 base and the J gene end by 7 bases; junction bases not matched to a gene: 11. The germline CDR1 and CDR2 sequences are SGHRS and YFSETQ. The CDR3 totals 16 residues.